The source of this TCR beta chain is a study of OX40 agonist ivuxolimab in advanced cancers. Method: immunoSEQ multiplex PCR; TCRdb's copy keeps in-frame clones and lacks some. The sample has roughly 89,000 clones; more than 70% are singletons. Specimen: CD4+ or CD8+ T cells sorted from blood, collected in a trial of the OX40 agonist ivuxolimab. This sequence was found in an adult with an advanced solid tumor such as melanoma, head and neck, liver or kidney cancer.

The CDR3 sequence: CASSYFGRANTEAFF. CDR3 sequence (DNA): TGTGCCAGCAGCTACTTCGGACGGGCGAACACTGAAGCTTTCTTT. This sequence joins TRBV5-6 and TRBJ1-1; D is ambiguous. CDR1 is SGHDT and CDR2 is YYEEEE in the germline V gene. V lost 3 bases and J 1 base, leaving 13 bases between the germline ends. The CDR3 runs to 15 residues.